Sequencing of this T cell receptor beta chain was carried out in a study of T cell responses to AZD1222 COVID-19 vaccine. The CDR3 is made up of 13 amino acids. Trimming stripped 0 bases from V and 4 bases from J, with 5 bases between. Germline V gives CDR1 SGHDT, CDR2 YYEEEE. Profiling relied on immunoSEQ multiplex PCR, and the TCRdb table lists in-frame clones only, not all of them. The sample holds under 250,000 clones, approximately 94% seen once. The sample was peripheral blood, taken on day 0 of MenACWY control vaccination. The chain has TRBV5-6 and TRBJ1-3; D not certain. This sequence originates from an adult in good health. The CDR3 sequence: CASSLVSGNTIYF. In DNA, the CDR3 is TGTGCCAGCAGCTTGGTTTCCGGAAACACCATATATTTT. The full variable domain, completed using reference TRBV5-6 and TRBJ1-3, is DAGVTQSPTHLIKTRGQQVTLRCSPKSGHDTVSWYQQALGQGPQFIFQYYEEEERQRGNFPDRFSGHQFPNYSSELNVNALLLGDSALYLCASSLVSGNTIYFGEGSWLTVV.